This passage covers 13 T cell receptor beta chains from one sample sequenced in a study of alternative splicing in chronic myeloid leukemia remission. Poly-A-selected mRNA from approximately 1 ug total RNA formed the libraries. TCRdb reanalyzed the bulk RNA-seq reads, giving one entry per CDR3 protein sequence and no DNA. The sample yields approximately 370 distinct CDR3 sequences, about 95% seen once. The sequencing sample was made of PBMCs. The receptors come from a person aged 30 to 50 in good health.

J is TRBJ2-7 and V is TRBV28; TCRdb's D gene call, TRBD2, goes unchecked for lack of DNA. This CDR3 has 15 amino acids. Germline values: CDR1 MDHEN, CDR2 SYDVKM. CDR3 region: CASSLLGLAGDEQYF.

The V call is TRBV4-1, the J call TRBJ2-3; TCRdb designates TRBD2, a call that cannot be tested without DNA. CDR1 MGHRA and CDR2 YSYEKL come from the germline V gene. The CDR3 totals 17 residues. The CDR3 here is CASSQDGTSSSTDTQYF.

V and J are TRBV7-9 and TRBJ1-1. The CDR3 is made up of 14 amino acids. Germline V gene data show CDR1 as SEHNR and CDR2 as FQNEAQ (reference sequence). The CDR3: CASSLLSPNTEAFF.

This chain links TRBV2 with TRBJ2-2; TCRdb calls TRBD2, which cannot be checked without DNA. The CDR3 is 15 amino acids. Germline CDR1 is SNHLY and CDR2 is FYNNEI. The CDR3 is CASSVRTGGSGELFF. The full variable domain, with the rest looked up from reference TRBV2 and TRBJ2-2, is EPEVTQTPSHQVTQMGQEVILRCVPISNHLYFYWYRQILGQKVEFLVSFYNNEISEKSEIFDDQFSVERPDGSNFTLKIRSTKLEDSAMYFCASSVRTGGSGELFFGEGSRLTVL.

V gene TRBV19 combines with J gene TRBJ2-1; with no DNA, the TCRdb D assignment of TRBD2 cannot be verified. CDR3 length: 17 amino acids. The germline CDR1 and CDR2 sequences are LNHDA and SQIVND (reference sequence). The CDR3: CASSIPEPAGVYNEQFF.

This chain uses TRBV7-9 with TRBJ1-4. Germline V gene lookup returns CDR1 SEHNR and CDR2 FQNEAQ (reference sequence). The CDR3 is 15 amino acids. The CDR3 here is CASSLKGSANEKLFF.

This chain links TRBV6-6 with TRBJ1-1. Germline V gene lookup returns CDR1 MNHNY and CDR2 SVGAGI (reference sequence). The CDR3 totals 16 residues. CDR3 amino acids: CASSPGEGTLNTEAFF.

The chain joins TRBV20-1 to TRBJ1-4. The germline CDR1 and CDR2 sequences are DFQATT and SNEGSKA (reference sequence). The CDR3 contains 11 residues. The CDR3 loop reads CSAVATEKLFF.

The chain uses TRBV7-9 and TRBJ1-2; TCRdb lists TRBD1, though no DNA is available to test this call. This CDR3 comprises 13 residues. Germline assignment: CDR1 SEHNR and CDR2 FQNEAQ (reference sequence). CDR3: CASSAQTGNGYTF.

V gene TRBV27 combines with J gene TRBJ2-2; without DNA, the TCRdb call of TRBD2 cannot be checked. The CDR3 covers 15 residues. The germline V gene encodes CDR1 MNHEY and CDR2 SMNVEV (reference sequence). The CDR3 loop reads CASKGLAGLTGELFF.

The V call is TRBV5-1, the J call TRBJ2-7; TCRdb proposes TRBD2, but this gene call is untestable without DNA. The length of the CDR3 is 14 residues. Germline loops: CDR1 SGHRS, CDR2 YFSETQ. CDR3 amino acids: CASSLGGLANEQYF. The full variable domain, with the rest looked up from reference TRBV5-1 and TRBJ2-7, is KAGVTQTPRYLIKTRGQQVTLSCSPISGHRSVSWYQQTPGQGLQFLFEYFSETQRNKGNFPGRFSGRQFSNSRSEMNVSTLELGDSALYLCASSLGGLANEQYFGPGTRLTVT.

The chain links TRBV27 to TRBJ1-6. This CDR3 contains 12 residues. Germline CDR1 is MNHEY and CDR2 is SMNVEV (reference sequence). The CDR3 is CATGTINSPLHF.

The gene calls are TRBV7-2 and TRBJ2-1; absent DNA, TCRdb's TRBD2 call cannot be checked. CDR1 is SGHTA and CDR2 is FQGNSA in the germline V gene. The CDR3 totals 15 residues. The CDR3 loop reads CASSLGGGAYNEQFF.